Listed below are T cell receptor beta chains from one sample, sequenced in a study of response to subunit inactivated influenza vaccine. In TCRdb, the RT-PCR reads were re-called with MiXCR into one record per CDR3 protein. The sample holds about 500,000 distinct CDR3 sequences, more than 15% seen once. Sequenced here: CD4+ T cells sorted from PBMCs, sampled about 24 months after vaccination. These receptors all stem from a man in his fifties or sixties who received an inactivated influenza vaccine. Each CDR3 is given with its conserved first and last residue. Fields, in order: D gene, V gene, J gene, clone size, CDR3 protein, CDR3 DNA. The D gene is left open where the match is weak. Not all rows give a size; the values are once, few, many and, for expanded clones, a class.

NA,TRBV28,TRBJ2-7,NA,CASRLNGPYEQYF,TGTGCCAGCAGGTTAAATGGGCCTTACGAGCAGTACTTC
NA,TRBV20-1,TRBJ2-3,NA,CRTINHTQYF,TGCAGGACTATTAATCATACGCAGTATTTT
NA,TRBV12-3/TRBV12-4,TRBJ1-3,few,CASSLSNRPPYENTIYF,TGTGCCAGCAGTTTAAGCAACAGGCCTCCTTACGAAAACACCATATATTTT
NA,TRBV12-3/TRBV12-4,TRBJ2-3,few,CASSTRDSEPQYF,TGTGCCAGCAGTACCCGGGACTCCGAACCGCAGTATTTT
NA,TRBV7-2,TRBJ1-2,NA,CASSLGVRAYGYTF,TGTGCCAGCAGCTTAGGAGTACGTGCCTATGGCTACACCTTC
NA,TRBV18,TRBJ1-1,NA,CASSPSTQGRLNTEAFF,TGTGCCAGCTCACCATCTACTCAGGGACGGCTGAACACTGAAGCTTTCTTT
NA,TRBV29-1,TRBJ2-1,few,CSVASGTNEQFF,TGCAGCGTTGCTTCAGGGACCAATGAGCAGTTCTTC
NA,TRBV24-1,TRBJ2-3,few,CATRDSTSTDTQYF,TGTGCCACAAGGGACTCCACTAGCACAGATACGCAGTATTTT
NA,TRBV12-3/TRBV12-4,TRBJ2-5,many,CASSQGQNQETQYF,TGTGCCAGCAGCCAAGGACAGAACCAAGAGACCCAGTACTTC
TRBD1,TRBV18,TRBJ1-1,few,CASSPRTGPEAFF,TGTGCCAGCTCACCCCGGACAGGGCCTGAAGCTTTCTTT
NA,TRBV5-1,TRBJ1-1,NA,CASSLGMDTEAFF,TGCGCCAGCAGCTTGGGTATGGACACTGAAGCTTTCTTT
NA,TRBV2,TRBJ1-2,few,CASSEGRTSMGYTF,TGTGCCAGCAGTGAAGGCAGGACTTCTATGGGCTACACCTTC
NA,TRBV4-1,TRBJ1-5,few,CASSQATGLISPQHF,TGCGCCAGCAGCCAGGCAACAGGTCTCATCAGCCCCCAGCATTTT
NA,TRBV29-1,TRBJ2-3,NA,CSVDEGRADTQYF,TGCAGCGTTGACGAGGGTAGGGCAGATACGCAGTATTTT
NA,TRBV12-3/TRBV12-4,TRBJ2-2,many,CASSFSPGVTGELFF,TGTGCCAGCAGTTTCAGTCCAGGGGTCACCGGGGAGCTGTTTTTT
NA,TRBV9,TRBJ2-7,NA,CASSVGVKDEQYF,TGTGCCAGCAGCGTTGGTGTCAAGGACGAGCAGTACTTC
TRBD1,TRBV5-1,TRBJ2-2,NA,CASSLEGAGTGELFF,TGCGCCAGCAGCTTGGAGGGGGCTGGCACCGGGGAGCTGTTTTTT
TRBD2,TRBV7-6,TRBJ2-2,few,CASSTAGGNTGELFF,TGTGCCAGCAGCACCGCGGGGGGGAACACCGGGGAGCTGTTTTTT
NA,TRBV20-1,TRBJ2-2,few,CSAFGGVGLGELFF,TGCAGTGCTTTCGGGGGAGTGGGACTCGGGGAGCTGTTTTTT
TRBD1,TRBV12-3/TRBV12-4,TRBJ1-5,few,CASSWTGSQPQHF,TGTGCCAGCAGTTGGACAGGTAGTCAGCCCCAGCATTTT
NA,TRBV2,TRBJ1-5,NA,CASSEQGYNQPQHF,TGTGCCAGCAGCGAACAGGGTTACAATCAGCCCCAGCATTTT
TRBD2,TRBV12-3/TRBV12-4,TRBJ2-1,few,CASSLLGTSGNNEQFF,TGTGCCAGCAGTTTGCTCGGGACTAGCGGAAACAATGAGCAGTTCTTC
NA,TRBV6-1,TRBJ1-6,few,CASSTGSPGNSPLHF,TGTGCCAGCAGCACGGGTTCCCCGGGGAATTCACCCCTCCACTTT
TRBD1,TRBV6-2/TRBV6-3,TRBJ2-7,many,CASSSAYPSNRGFGYEQYF,TGTGCCAGCAGTTCCGCTTACCCCTCCAACAGGGGTTTTGGCTACGAGCAGTACTTC
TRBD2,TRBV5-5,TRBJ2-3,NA,CASSLVSAGRDTQYF,TGTGCCAGCAGCTTGGTTTCAGCGGGGCGGGATACGCAGTATTTT
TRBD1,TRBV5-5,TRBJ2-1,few,CASSPTGTGGNEQFF,TGTGCCAGCAGCCCCACCGGGACAGGGGGCAATGAGCAGTTCTTC
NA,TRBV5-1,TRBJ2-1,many,CASNLLDSSYNEQFF,TGCGCCAGCAACCTACTCGACAGCTCCTACAATGAGCAGTTCTTC
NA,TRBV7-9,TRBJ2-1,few,CASRSPGADEQFF,TGTGCCAGCCGCTCCCCAGGGGCCGATGAGCAGTTCTTC
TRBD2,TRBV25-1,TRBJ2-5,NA,CASSEAPWQGGKTQYF,TGTGCCAGCAGTGAAGCCCCATGGCAGGGAGGGAAGACCCAGTACTTC
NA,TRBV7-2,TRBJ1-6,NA,CASSLGELQVSPLHF,TGTGCCAGCAGCTTAGGGGAATTACAGGTTTCACCCCTCCACTTT
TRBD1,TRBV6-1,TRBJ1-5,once,CASSPRSSDRVRSNQPQHF,TGTGCCAGCAGTCCGCGATCCTCGGACAGGGTACGTAGCAATCAGCCCCAGCATTTT
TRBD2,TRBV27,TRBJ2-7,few,CASRASGTYEQYF,TGTGCCAGTCGAGCTAGCGGGACCTACGAGCAGTACTTC
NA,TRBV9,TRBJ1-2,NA,CASSAGQAYGYTF,TGTGCCAGCAGCGCAGGGCAGGCCTATGGCTACACCTTC
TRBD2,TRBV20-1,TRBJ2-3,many,CSARDWGLAGGNTDTQYF,TGCAGTGCTAGAGATTGGGGTCTAGCGGGGGGAAACACAGATACGCAGTATTTT
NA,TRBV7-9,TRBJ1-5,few,CASSPSGVVHQPQHF,TGTGCCAGCAGCCCCAGTGGGGTGGTGCATCAGCCCCAGCATTTT
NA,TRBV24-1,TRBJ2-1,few,CATSDLKGQRSSEQFF,TGTGCCACCAGTGATTTAAAAGGGCAGCGGAGTAGTGAGCAGTTCTTC
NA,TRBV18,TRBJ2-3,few,CASSPKTESTDTQYF,TGTGCCAGCTCACCTAAGACGGAAAGCACAGATACGCAGTATTTT
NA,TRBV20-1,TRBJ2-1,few,CSANRGHPSNEQFF,TGCAGTGCTAATAGGGGACACCCTAGCAATGAGCAGTTCTTC
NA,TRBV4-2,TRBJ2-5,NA,CASSQVTGGGPRETQYF,TGTGCCAGCAGCCAAGTAACAGGGGGAGGGCCCCGAGAGACCCAGTACTTC
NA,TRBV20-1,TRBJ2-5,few,CSALPLAGRETQYF,TGCAGTGCGTTACCCTTGGCGGGGAGAGAGACCCAGTACTTC
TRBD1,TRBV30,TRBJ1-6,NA,CAWRRPGGFSSYNSPLHF,TGTGCCTGGAGGAGACCAGGGGGTTTTAGCTCCTATAATTCACCCCTCCACTTT